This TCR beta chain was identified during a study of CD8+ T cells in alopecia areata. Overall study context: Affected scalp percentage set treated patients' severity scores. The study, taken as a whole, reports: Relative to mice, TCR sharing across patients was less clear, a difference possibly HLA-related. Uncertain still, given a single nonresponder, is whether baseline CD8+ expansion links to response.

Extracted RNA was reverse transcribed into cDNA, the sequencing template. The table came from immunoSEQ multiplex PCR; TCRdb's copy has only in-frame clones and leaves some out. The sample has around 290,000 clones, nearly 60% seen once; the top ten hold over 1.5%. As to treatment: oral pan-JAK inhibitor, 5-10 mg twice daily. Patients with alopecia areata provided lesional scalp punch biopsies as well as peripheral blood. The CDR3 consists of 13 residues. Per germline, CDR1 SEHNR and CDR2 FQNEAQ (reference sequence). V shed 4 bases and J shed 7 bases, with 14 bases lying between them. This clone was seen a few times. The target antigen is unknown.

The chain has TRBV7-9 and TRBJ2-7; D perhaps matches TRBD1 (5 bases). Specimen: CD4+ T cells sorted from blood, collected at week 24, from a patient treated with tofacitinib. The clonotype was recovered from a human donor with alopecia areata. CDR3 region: CASSSVSSGEQYF. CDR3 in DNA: TGTGCCAGCAGCTCAGTGTCCTCAGGGGAGCAGTACTTC.